These 31 T cell receptor beta chains originate from one sample sequenced in a study. TCRdb called the 5' RACE reads again in MiXCR, with one record for every CDR3 protein. The sample has around 57,000 distinct CDR3 sequences, around 26% seen once. Sequences were obtained from tumor-infiltrating memory CD4+ T cells sorted from the breast tumor. Subset noted: memory CD4+ T cells, CD4+CD45RO+CD25-. Source of these receptors: a female donor with breast cancer.

The chain employs TRBV7-6 and TRBJ2-1, with 16 bases that match TRBD2. In germline, CDR1 is SGHVS, CDR2 FNYEAQ. There are 19 residues in the CDR3. V was pared by 0 bases and J by 4 bases, with 6 bases of the junction left unmatched. Here the CDR3 reads CASSLATPGLAGGYNEQFF. CDR3 coding DNA: TGTGCCAGCAGCTTAGCGACACCGGGACTAGCGGGAGGGTACAATGAGCAGTTCTTC.

Turning to this clonotype: One end of the junction is discordant with germline, which a read error may explain. The gene calls are TRBV6-5 and TRBJ2-7; D is unresolved. This CDR3 has 15 residues. The germline CDR1 and CDR2 sequences are MNHEY and SVGAGI. CDR3 loop: CSSSPAGSSSYEQYF. As DNA, the CDR3 is TGTTCCAGCAGCCCAGCTGGGTCCAGCTCCTACGAGCAGTACTTC.

V is TRBV14 and J is TRBJ1-4, with D hard to call. Germline-derived CDR1 and CDR2 are SGHDN and FVKESK. Trimming stripped 6 bases from V and 2 bases from J, with 7 bases between. This CDR3 has 13 amino acids. This chain's CDR3 is CASRRQTNEKLFF. The CDR3 DNA reads as TGTGCCAGCAGGCGGCAGACTAATGAAAAACTGTTTTTT. Filled out from reference TRBV14 and TRBJ1-4, the complete variable domain reads EAGVTQFPSHSVIEKGQTVTLRCDPISGHDNLYWYRRVMGKEIKFLLHFVKESKQDESGMPNNRFLAERTGGTYSTLKVQPAELEDSGVYFCASRRQTNEKLFFGSGTQLSVL.

The chain employs TRBV5-1 and TRBJ1-4; 7 bases fit TRBD1. J was trimmed by 5 bases and V by 8 bases; bases with no gene match: 6. The germline gives CDR1 SGHRS, CDR2 YFSETQ. This CDR3 is built from 13 residues. In DNA, the CDR3 is TGCGCCAGTCGGGACAGACCCAATGAAAAACTGTTTTTT. This encodes CASRDRPNEKLFF.

This clonotype was observed a few times. The V gene is TRBV9, the J gene TRBJ2-5; the match to TRBD2 covers 9 bases. Unmatched junction bases numbered 5, after V lost 3 bases and J lost 2 bases. Germline CDR1 and CDR2: SGDLS and YYNGEE. The CDR3 has 15 amino acids. The CDR3 is CASSAGTSPQETQYF. CDR3 coding DNA: TGTGCCAGCAGCGCCGGGACTAGCCCGCAAGAGACCCAGTACTTC. The full variable domain, rest sourced from reference TRBV9 and TRBJ2-5, is DSGVTQTPKHLITATGQRVTLRCSPRSGDLSVYWYQQSLDQGLQFLIQYYNGEERAKGNILERFSAQQFPDLHSELNLSSLELGDSALYFCASSAGTSPQETQYFGPGTRLLVL.

This clonotype was observed a handful of times. This chain joins TRBV28 and TRBJ1-1; a possible D gene is TRBD1 (6 bases). Trimming stripped 2 bases from V and 7 bases from J, with 11 bases between. This CDR3 has 13 residues. The germline V gene has CDR1 MDHEN and CDR2 SYDVKM. CDR3 sequence reads: CASSLGVQGEAFF. CDR3 in DNA: TGTGCCAGCAGTTTAGGAGTACAGGGTGAAGCTTTCTTT.

This clonotype came up a few times. The chain carries TRBV5-1 and TRBJ2-5, with 8 nucleotides matching TRBD2. The length of the CDR3 is 15 residues. CDR1 is SGHRS, CDR2 YFSETQ, per germline. The V gene end was trimmed by 7 bases and the J gene end by 2 bases; junction bases not matched to a gene: 10. The CDR3 coding sequence is TGCGCCAGCTGCAGGGGAGCGGGAGTTCAAGAGACCCAGTACTTC. It yields the protein CASCRGAGVQETQYF.

This clonotype was found many times. This chain joins TRBV7-9 and TRBJ2-7; TRBD1 matches at 8 bases. CDR3 length equals 14 residues. Germline V gene lookup returns CDR1 SEHNR and CDR2 FQNEAQ (reference sequence). V lost 2 bases to trimming and J lost 3 bases; unmatched junction nucleotides: 3. CDR3 loop: CASSLSGQGYEQYF. CDR3 DNA sequence: TGTGCCAGCAGCTTAAGTGGACAGGGCTACGAGCAGTACTTC.

The rearrangement joins TRBV5-1 to TRBJ2-5, with D maybe TRBD1 (6 bases). The CDR3 has 14 amino acids. The germline gives CDR1 SGHRS, CDR2 YFSETQ. V lost 4 bases to trimming and J lost 1 base, with 11 bases between them. Here the CDR3 DNA reads TGCGCCAGCAGCCCCGGACAGAGCCAAGAGACCCAGTACTTC. Translation: CASSPGQSQETQYF.

The chain is built from TRBV5-1 and TRBJ2-2; D remains ambiguous. The CDR3 has 13 amino acids. Germline V CDR1 and CDR2: SGHRS, YFSETQ. V gave up 4 bases and J gave up 2 bases, with 6 bases separating them. This CDR3 reads CASSQPNTGELFF. The CDR3 region has the DNA TGCGCCAGCAGCCAACCTAACACCGGGGAGCTGTTTTTT. The whole variable domain, remainder taken from reference TRBV5-1 and TRBJ2-2, is KAGVTQTPRYLIKTRGQQVTLSCSPISGHRSVSWYQQTPGQGLQFLFEYFSETQRNKGNFPGRFSGRQFSNSRSEMNVSTLELGDSALYLCASSQPNTGELFFGEGSRLTVL.

The gene calls are TRBV5-5 and TRBJ2-1; TRBD1 aligns across 7 bases. Germline V gene data show CDR1 as SGHKS and CDR2 as YYEKEE (reference sequence). The ends lost 4 bases at V and 7 bases at J; junction bases unmatched: 5. This CDR3 region has 13 residues. CDR3 residues: CASSARGWNEQFF. The CDR3 DNA is TGTGCCAGCAGCGCCAGGGGGTGGAATGAGCAGTTCTTC. The complete variable domain, with remaining parts taken from reference TRBV5-5 and TRBJ2-1, reads DAGVTQSPTHLIKTRGQQVTLRCSPISGHKSVSWYQQVLGQGPQFIFQYYEKEERGRGNFPDRFSARQFPNYSSELNVNALLLGDSALYLCASSARGWNEQFFGPGTRLTVL.

About this clonotype itself: A much bigger clone sits one base away, suggesting this may be a read error. The conserved final phenylalanine or tryptophan is absent from the CDR3, which likely points to a read error. V is TRBV5-1 and J is TRBJ2-1; D possibly corresponds to TRBD1 (6 bases). Germline CDR1 and CDR2: SGHRS and YFSETQ. The CDR3 contains 15 residues. V dropped 5 bases and J dropped 2 bases, with 14 bases sitting between them. The CDR3 region is CASSPRDTTYNEQFS. The CDR3 DNA sequence: TGCGCCAGCAGTCCCAGGGACACTACCTACAATGAGCAGTTCTCC.

This clonotype has only a few counts. The V and J genes are TRBV28 and TRBJ2-1; the D is unclear. This CDR3 is 13 amino acids long. In germline, CDR1 is MDHEN, CDR2 SYDVKM. V was trimmed by 8 bases and J by 5 bases, leaving 13 bases between them. Here the CDR3 reads CASLTDPNNEQFF. The CDR3 DNA follows: TGTGCCAGCCTCACCGACCCGAACAATGAGCAGTTCTTC.

This clonotype has a single count. This may come from a read error, since a much larger clone is one base off. This chain joins TRBV6-1 and TRBJ1-2; D is undetermined. Trimming cost V 2 bases and J 12 bases, with 16 bases left between them. The germline V gene has CDR1 MNHNS and CDR2 SASEGT. The CDR3 loop spans 13 amino acids. CDR3 DNA: TGTGCCAGCAGTGAAATAGTGGCCGATAGCGACACCTTC. It is translated as CASSEIVADSDTF.

Of note for this clonotype: As the CDR3 is not closed by the conserved phenylalanine or tryptophan, this likely results from a read error. The rearrangement links TRBV29-1 to TRBJ2-1, with TRBD1 matching over 12 bases. The V segment lost 4 bases and the J segment 7 bases; nucleotides outside the gene matches: 5. The CDR3 contains 14 residues. From germline, CDR1 is SQVTM and CDR2 ANQGSEA. The CDR3, as DNA: TGCAGCGTTGGGGGACAGGGGGCGGAAAATGAGCAGTTCTCC. This encodes CSVGGQGAENEQFS.

This clonotype has ten or more counts. The rearrangement joins TRBV20-1 to TRBJ2-5; 7 positions agree with TRBD1. Trimming at V came to 6 bases and at J to 4 bases, leaving 14 bases not matched to a gene. This CDR3 region has 15 residues. CDR1 is DFQATT, CDR2 SNEGSKA, per germline (reference sequence). The CDR3 sequence is CSAPRTGYLTETQYF. The CDR3 coding sequence is TGCAGTGCCCCAAGGACAGGTTACCTAACAGAGACCCAGTACTTC.

This chain uses TRBV5-1 with TRBJ2-5; no clear D. The V end was cut by 0 bases, the J end by 1 base, with 7 bases between. CDR1 and CDR2 from the germline V gene are SGHRS and YFSETQ. This CDR3 has 14 amino acids. This CDR3 is CASSLAGAQETQYF. DNA of the CDR3: TGCGCCAGCAGCTTGGCAGGCGCCCAAGAGACCCAGTACTTC.

This clonotype has just a few counts. CDR3 amino acids: CASSEGQNEQFF. CDR3 DNA sequence: TGTGCCAGCAGCGAGGGACAAAATGAGCAGTTCTTC. The chain links TRBV7-3 to TRBJ2-1; TRBD1 is a possible D gene (6 bases). The CDR3 consists of 12 residues. Germline V gene data show CDR1 as SGHTA and CDR2 as FQGTGA. Trimming removed 5 bases at V and 7 bases at J, with 9 bases between.

In this sample, this clonotype turned up a few times. The V and J genes are TRBV20-1 and TRBJ1-2; perhaps TRBD1 as D (6 bases). V was trimmed by 6 bases and J by 5 bases, leaving 16 bases between them. The CDR3 covers 13 residues. In germline, CDR1 is DFQATT, CDR2 SNEGSKA (reference sequence). CDR3 bases: TGCAGTGCCAAAAAATTCCAGGGGTATGGCTACACCTTC. Translation gives CSAKKFQGYGYTF.

In this sample, this clonotype turned up many times. The chain combines TRBV5-1 with TRBJ1-2, with a tentative D call TRBD1 (5 bases). The CDR3 extends over 14 amino acids. CDR1 is SGHRS and CDR2 is YFSETQ in the germline V gene. V lost 0 bases to trimming and J lost 5 bases, with 11 bases between them. CDR3 in DNA: TGCGCCAGCAGCTTGGATGAGGGGAAGTATGGCTACACCTTC. This codes for CASSLDEGKYGYTF.

This sequence joins TRBV7-2 and TRBJ2-5; D possibly corresponds to TRBD2 (6 bases). Trimming took off 0 bases at V and 7 bases at J, with 15 bases between the two ends. The CDR3 covers 15 residues. The germline CDR1 and CDR2 sequences are SGHTA and FQGNSA. The CDR3 region has the DNA TGTGCCAGCAGCTTAGCACCGCGCATGGGGGGGACCCAGTACTTC. As protein: CASSLAPRMGGTQYF. The variable domain in full, with the rest retrieved from reference TRBV7-2 and TRBJ2-5, is GAGVSQSPSNKVTEKGKDVELRCDPISGHTALYWYRQSLGQGLEFLIYFQGNSAPDKSGLPSDRFSAERTGGSVSTLTIQRTQQEDSAVYLCASSLAPRMGGTQYFGPGTRLLVL.

Only a few counts were recorded for this clonotype. This chain uses TRBV7-2 with TRBJ1-5; D is perhaps TRBD1 (6 bases). V lost 5 bases and J lost 5, with 10 bases in between. CDR3 length: 13 amino acids. CDR1 is SGHTA, CDR2 FQGNSA, per germline. CDR3 nucleotides: TGTGCCAGCAGCGCCTACAGGGATCAGCCCCAGCATTTT. Encoded protein: CASSAYRDQPQHF.

This sequence joins TRBV20-1 and TRBJ1-1; D is undetermined. Trimming removed 0 bases from V and 0 bases from J, with 5 bases in between. Germline V gene lookup returns CDR1 DFQATT and CDR2 SNEGSKA (reference sequence). The CDR3 covers 13 residues. For the CDR3, the DNA is TGCAGTGCTAGAGATCAGCTGAACACTGAAGCTTTCTTT. Protein: CSARDQLNTEAFF.

This chain uses TRBV5-1 with TRBJ1-2, with 8 bases identical to TRBD1. The CDR3 is 13 amino acids. Germline loops: CDR1 SGHRS, CDR2 YFSETQ. With V trimmed by 4 bases and J by 8 bases, 7 bases remained unmatched. This chain's CDR3 is CASSPVDRGGYTF. In nucleotides, the CDR3 is TGCGCCAGCAGCCCCGTCGACAGGGGCGGCTACACCTTC.

The gene calls are TRBV21-1 and TRBJ2-5; whether TRBD2, the table's D call, matches the DNA was not checked. TRBV21-1 is reported as a pseudogene. This CDR3 is built from 15 residues. CDR3 DNA: TGTGCCAGCAGCGAGGGAGGGCCGATAGGAGAGACCCAGTACTTC. Residues: CASSEGGPIGETQYF.

This clonotype has just a few counts. V gene TRBV20-1 combines with J gene TRBJ1-5; a weak D match, TRBD1 (5 bases). Trimming took 4 bases from V and 5 from J, leaving 12 bases between them. Germline V lookup: CDR1 DFQATT, CDR2 SNEGSKA (reference sequence). CDR3 size: 13 residues. The CDR3 reads CSATTGADQPQHF. Here the CDR3 DNA reads TGCAGTGCTACAACAGGAGCCGATCAGCCCCAGCATTTT.

The V call is TRBV6-1, the J call TRBJ2-3, with D tentatively TRBD2 (7 bases). The CDR3 totals 13 residues. The germline V gene encodes CDR1 MNHNS and CDR2 SASEGT. V lost 10 bases, J lost 6 bases, and 17 bases lay in between. This CDR3 reads CATSLRGLDTQYF. In nucleotides, the CDR3 is TGTGCCACTAGCCTGCGGGGGCTCGATACGCAGTATTTT.

This chain uses TRBV28 with TRBJ2-7; 9 bases match TRBD2. CDR3 length equals 14 residues. V lost 8 bases and J lost 2; bases outside the gene matches: 7. The V gene's germline CDR1 is MDHEN and CDR2 SYDVKM. Here the CDR3 reads CASSESSGAYEQYF. The CDR3 coding sequence is TGTGCCAGCTCAGAGTCTAGCGGGGCCTACGAGCAGTACTTC.

The chain links TRBV5-1 to TRBJ1-2; 10 bases are a match to TRBD1. CDR1 is SGHRS, CDR2 YFSETQ, per germline. J gave up 6 bases and V 0 bases, and 2 bases lay outside the gene matches. CDR3 length equals 14 residues. The CDR3 spells CASSLGQGADGYTF. For the CDR3, the DNA is TGCGCCAGCAGCTTGGGACAGGGGGCGGATGGCTACACCTTC.

This clonotype was recorded a few times. The rearrangement joins TRBV5-5 to TRBJ2-3; perhaps TRBD1 as D (6 bases). Germline assignment: CDR1 SGHKS and CDR2 YYEKEE (reference sequence). This CDR3 region has 14 residues. The V end was cut by 1 base, the J end by 3 bases, with 9 bases between. The CDR3 loop is CASSLIQGTDTQYF. CDR3 bases: TGTGCCAGCAGCTTGATACAGGGAACAGATACGCAGTATTTT.

This clonotype occurred many times. The rearrangement links TRBV20-1 to TRBJ2-1; 8 bases are a match to TRBD1. The CDR3 loop spans 15 amino acids. The V and J ends lost 6 bases and 9 bases, in that order; junction bases with no gene match: 16. CDR1 and CDR2 (germline): DFQATT, SNEGSKA (reference sequence). CDR3 in amino acids: CSATGGTSPFGEQFF. CDR3 in DNA: TGCAGTGCAACAGGGGGGACAAGTCCCTTCGGTGAGCAGTTCTTC.